One sample yielded the 25 T cell receptor beta chains listed below, sequenced in a study of regulatory T cells in long-lasting Graves disease. This sample's time point: newly diagnosed GD, antithyroid drugs for less than 3 months. From PBMCs, RNA was extracted and then used to make the TCR library. Library construction for TCR beta used iRepertoire HTBI primers and Arm-PCR of CDR3 regions. Each CDR3 protein gets one entry after TCRdb re-called the multiplex PCR reads with MiXCR. The data contain 300,000 to 400,000 distinct CDR3 sequences, less than 20% of them seen just once; the ten biggest clones take up approximately 22%. The specimen was peripheral blood mononuclear cells (PBMCs), collected at new diagnosis, from a patient treated with antithyroid drugs. Receptors originate from a female donor with Graves disease.

This clonotype was observed many times. The DNA for the CDR3 is TGTGCCAGCAGCTATCTGGTAACTAGCGGGCAAGATGAGCAGTTCTTC. Amino acid sequence: CASSYLVTSGQDEQFF. The J gene is TRBJ2-1, the V gene TRBV5-8, with 9 positions matching TRBD2. The germline gives CDR1 SGHTS, CDR2 YDEGEE. The J segment lost 8 bases and the V segment lost 3 bases, leaving 12 bases of the junction unmatched. The CDR3 covers 16 residues.

Details on this clonotype: This likely reflects a read error, since a far larger clone is one base away. V gene TRBV9 combines with J gene TRBJ2-1; D unclear. With 0 bases removed from V and 10 bases from J, the gap between germline ends came to 17 bases. In germline, CDR1 is SGDLS, CDR2 YYNGEE. This CDR3 spans 15 amino acids. The DNA for the CDR3 is TGTGCCAGCAGCGTAGGGGCGGCGACTTCCTACGAGCAGTTCTTC. Its protein product is CASSVGAATSYEQFF.

This clonotype has ten or more counts. The chain is built from TRBV7-9 and TRBJ1-2, with 8 bases fitting TRBD1. The germline gives CDR1 SEHNR, CDR2 FQNEAQ (reference sequence). The CDR3 extends over 15 amino acids. V dropped 1 base and J dropped 3; count of bases not matched to a gene: 4. The CDR3 here is CASSLVMDRDYGYTF. The CDR3 DNA sequence: TGTGCCAGCAGCTTAGTAATGGACAGGGACTATGGCTACACCTTC.

This clonotype was seen many times. This rearrangement joins TRBV2 to TRBJ2-3, with D perhaps matching TRBD2 (6 bases). Germline CDR1 is SNHLY and CDR2 is FYNNEI. CDR3 size: 15 residues. Trimming removed 0 bases from V and 6 bases from J, with 13 bases in between. CDR3 sequence: CASSEAGGMADTQYF. For the CDR3, the DNA is TGTGCCAGCAGTGAAGCTGGGGGGATGGCGGATACGCAGTATTTT.

The chain combines TRBV19 with TRBJ2-4; D is undetermined. The CDR3 is 15 amino acids. The V end lost 6 bases, the J end lost 3 bases, and 15 bases lay between the germline ends. CDR1 is LNHDA and CDR2 is SQIVND in the germline V gene (reference sequence). CDR3 sequence reads: CASSPREVGKNIQYF. The CDR3, as DNA: TGTGCCAGTAGCCCACGAGAGGTCGGCAAAAACATTCAGTACTTC. Drawing the rest from reference TRBV19 and TRBJ2-4, the complete variable domain is DGGITQSPKYLFRKEGQNVTLSCEQNLNHDAMYWYRQDPGQGLRLIYYSQIVNDFQKGDIAEGYSVSREKKESFPLTVTSAQKNPTAFYLCASSPREVGKNIQYFGAGTRLSVL.

Points on this clonotype: Being one base from a much bigger clone, this may be a read error. The gene calls are TRBV5-5 and TRBJ2-3; TRBD1 is a possible D gene (5 bases). The CDR3 has 15 amino acids. Germline values: CDR1 SGHKS, CDR2 YYEKEE (reference sequence). Trimming shortened V by 4 bases and J by 2 bases, and 14 bases separated the two germline ends. The CDR3 spells CASSPKGQVTDTQYF. The DNA of the CDR3 is TGTGCCAGCAGCCCCAAAGGACAAGTCACAGATACGCAGTATTTT.

The sample holds many counts of this clonotype. At one end the junction does not follow the germline gene, possibly because of a read error. This chain joins TRBV5-1 and TRBJ2-1; 9 positions match TRBD1. Looked up from germline, CDR1 is SGHRS and CDR2 is YFSETQ. The CDR3 contains 15 residues. The CDR3 sequence is CASSSRDRAHNEQFF. DNA for the CDR3: TGTGCCAGCAGCTCCCGGGACAGGGCGCACAATGAGCAGTTCTTC.

This clonotype was picked up a small number of times. The rearrangement links TRBV6-5 to TRBJ1-2; possible D gene TRBD1, 6 bases. Per the germline V gene, CDR1 is MNHEY and CDR2 is SVGAGI. V lost 3 bases and J lost 7, with 15 bases in between. The CDR3 extends over 14 amino acids. CDR3 nucleotide sequence: TGTGCCAGCAGTTATCACAGGGATTCCCCTGGCTACACCTTC. It is translated as CASSYHRDSPGYTF.

This clonotype was detected a few times. This chain uses TRBV27 with TRBJ2-2; 12 bases are a match to TRBD2. Germline V gives CDR1 MNHEY, CDR2 SMNVEV (reference sequence). The CDR3 covers 18 residues. V shed 1 base, J shed 3 bases, and the junction held 6 bases outside the gene matches. Here the CDR3 DNA reads TGTGCCAGCAGTTTATACCTAGCGGGAGGGCCGCACACCGGGGAGCTGTTTTTT. Translation: CASSLYLAGGPHTGELFF.

This clonotype was seen a few times. This sequence joins TRBV29-1 and TRBJ2-2; 7 bases are shared with TRBD2. The CDR3 covers 12 residues. Trimming at V came to 3 bases and at J to 5 bases, leaving 0 bases not matched to a gene. Germline V CDR1 and CDR2: SQVTM, ANQGSEA. The CDR3 DNA reads as TGCAGCGTTGACGGGGGGACCGGGGAGCTGTTTTTT. Amino acid sequence: CSVDGGTGELFF.

The rearrangement links TRBV7-3 to TRBJ2-1; the D gene is possibly TRBD1 (6 bases). The CDR3 has 15 amino acids. Germline CDR1 SGHTA, CDR2 FQGTGA. The V end lost 4 bases, the J end lost 8 bases, and 18 bases lay between the germline ends. Written as DNA, the CDR3 is TGTGCCAGCAGCTCGCAAAACAAGGGGGTGGATGAGCAGTTCTTC. Translated: CASSSQNKGVDEQFF.

Many counts were recorded for this clonotype. This chain links TRBV4-2 with TRBJ2-3; 9 bases are a match to TRBD2. Germline-derived CDR1 and CDR2 are LGHNA and YNFKEQ. This CDR3 contains 15 residues. Losses at the gene ends were 1 base for V and 6 bases for J; bases not matched to a gene: 5. DNA of the CDR3: TGTGCCAGCAGCCAAGCCGCGGGGGGGCGGGATACGCAGTATTTT. Encoded protein: CASSQAAGGRDTQYF.

There are many counts of this clonotype. The chain couples TRBV2 to TRBJ2-3, with 9 bases lining up with TRBD1. V trimming: 8 bases; J trimming: 2 bases; junction bases outside the gene matches: 8. Germline CDR1 and CDR2: SNHLY and FYNNEI. CDR3 size: 15 residues. The CDR3 nucleotides read TGTGCCAGCTCGTCCGGGACAGGGTTCACAGATACGCAGTATTTT. It translates to CASSSGTGFTDTQYF. Full variable domain (rest looked up from reference TRBV2 and TRBJ2-3): EPEVTQTPSHQVTQMGQEVILRCVPISNHLYFYWYRQILGQKVEFLVSFYNNEISEKSEIFDDQFSVERPDGSNFTLKIRSTKLEDSAMYFCASSSGTGFTDTQYFGPGTRLTVL.

This clonotype was detected a few times. V gene TRBV9 combines with J gene TRBJ2-2, with D perhaps TRBD1 (5 bases). The CDR3 runs 14 residues. V was trimmed by 1 base and J by 4 bases, leaving 8 bases between them. CDR1 is SGDLS and CDR2 is YYNGEE in the germline V gene. The CDR3 reads CASSVRRATGELFF. The CDR3 nucleotides read TGTGCCAGCAGCGTACGCAGGGCCACCGGGGAGCTGTTTTTT.

The chain couples TRBV29-1 to TRBJ2-5; D uncertain. Between the trimmed V and J ends, which lost 7 bases and 2 bases, there was a span of 17 bases. CDR3 length: 14 residues. The germline V gene has CDR1 SQVTM and CDR2 ANQGSEA. CDR3 amino acids: CSALRLNSQETQYF. As DNA, the CDR3 is TGCAGCGCCTTAAGATTGAATAGTCAAGAGACCCAGTACTTC. The full variable domain, its missing parts supplied by reference TRBV29-1 and TRBJ2-5, is SAVISQKPSRDICQRGTSLTIQCQVDSQVTMMFWYRQQPGQSLTLIATANQGSEATYESGFVIDKFPISRPNLTFSTLTVSNMSPEDSSIYLCSALRLNSQETQYFGPGTRLLVL.

This clonotype was detected many times. J is TRBJ2-7 and V is TRBV20-1; 8 bases match TRBD2. The CDR3 has 12 amino acids. After removal of 8 bases from V and 2 bases from J, the junction contained 5 bases not matched to a gene. Per germline, CDR1 DFQATT and CDR2 SNEGSKA (reference sequence). The CDR3 reads CSLTGRAYEQYF. DNA for the CDR3: TGCAGTCTTACCGGGAGGGCCTACGAGCAGTACTTC.

The chain combines TRBV20-1 with TRBJ2-1, with D hard to call. V lost 3 bases and J lost 4, with 10 bases in between. The CDR3 is 13 residues long. The germline V gene encodes CDR1 DFQATT and CDR2 SNEGSKA (reference sequence). The CDR3 region has the DNA TGCAGTGCTAGGAGGCAGACGTACAATGAGCAGTTCTTC. As protein: CSARRQTYNEQFF.

There are many counts of this clonotype. The rearrangement uses TRBV15 and TRBJ2-7; perhaps TRBD1 as D (5 bases). This CDR3 has 16 amino acids. CDR1 and CDR2 (germline): LNHNV, YYDKDF (reference sequence). With 2 bases removed from V and 0 bases from J, the gap between germline ends came to 14 bases. The CDR3 region is CATSRSRDSYSYEQYF. CDR3 sequence (DNA): TGTGCCACCAGCAGAAGCAGAGACAGTTACTCCTACGAGCAGTACTTC.

This clonotype has at least ten counts. The V and J genes are TRBV12-3 or TRBV12-4 and TRBJ1-2, with 10 bases fitting TRBD1. The CDR3 has 15 amino acids. V dropped 4 bases and J dropped 1; count of bases not matched to a gene: 3. CDR3 in DNA: TGTGCCAGCAGTTCCCGGGACAGGGGTAACTATGGCTACACCTTC. It yields the protein CASSSRDRGNYGYTF.

Many counts were recorded for this clonotype. The V gene is TRBV5-1, the J gene TRBJ1-2, with D unclear. The CDR3 runs to 13 residues. The germline V gene has CDR1 SGHRS and CDR2 YFSETQ. V dropped 0 bases and J dropped 4 bases, with 7 bases sitting between them. The CDR3 sequence is CASSLDPSYGYTF. The CDR3 DNA reads as TGCGCCAGCAGCTTGGATCCATCCTATGGCTACACCTTC.

This clonotype was found many times. This CDR3 is CASSLGDLSSYEQYF. The CDR3 bases are TGTGCCAGCAGCTTAGGGGACCTTAGCTCCTACGAGCAGTACTTC. This sequence joins TRBV7-2 and TRBJ2-7, with D perhaps assigned TRBD1 or TRBD2 (5 bases each). Germline assignment: CDR1 SGHTA and CDR2 FQGNSA. The CDR3 totals 15 residues. V lost 1 base to trimming and J lost 0 bases, with 10 bases between them.

This clonotype was found many times. The genes are TRBV5-6 and TRBJ1-2; 9 nucleotides match TRBD1. This CDR3 is 17 amino acids long. The germline V gene has CDR1 SGHDT and CDR2 YYEEEE. Unmatched junction bases numbered 10, after V lost 4 bases and J lost 0 bases. The chain's CDR3 is CASSGDEDRGANYGYTF. In DNA form, the CDR3 reads TGTGCCAGCAGCGGGGATGAGGACAGGGGAGCTAACTATGGCTACACCTTC.

This clonotype was picked up a small number of times. The V gene is TRBV20-1, the J gene TRBJ1-3; no reliable D call. Germline V gene sequence: CDR1 DFQATT, CDR2 SNEGSKA (reference sequence). The CDR3 extends over 15 amino acids. The V end was cut by 0 bases, the J end by 0 bases, with 9 bases between. The CDR3 here is CSARDSQSSGNTIYF. CDR3 nucleotides: TGCAGTGCTAGAGATAGTCAGAGCTCTGGAAACACCATATATTTT.

The table lists this clonotype with many counts. A read error is possible here, since a much larger clone lies one base away. V gene TRBV4-1 combines with J gene TRBJ2-3; D call uncertain. From germline, CDR1 is MGHRA and CDR2 YSYEKL. CDR3 length equals 12 residues. Trimming cost V 0 bases and J 3 bases, with 1 base left between them. CDR3 DNA: TGCGCCAGCAGCCAAGAAACAGATACGCAGTATTTT. Amino acid sequence: CASSQETDTQYF.

The chain links TRBV7-9 to TRBJ2-7; TRBD1 matches at 11 bases. Germline V gene lookup returns CDR1 SEHNR and CDR2 FQNEAQ (reference sequence). This CDR3 region has 14 residues. Losses at the gene ends were 4 bases for V and 6 bases for J; bases not matched to a gene: 5. In DNA, the CDR3 is TGTGCCAGCAGCTCTTGGACAGGGGGCGGCGAGCAGTACTTC. Translated: CASSSWTGGGEQYF. The full variable domain, rest sourced from reference TRBV7-9 and TRBJ2-7, is DTGVSQNPRHKITKRGQNVTFRCDPISEHNRLYWYRQTLGQGPEFLTYFQNEAQLEKSRLLSDRFSAERPKGSFSTLEIQRTEQGDSAMYLCASSSWTGGGEQYFGPGTRLTVT.